The next 18 T cell receptor beta chains were all read from a single sample in a study of cytomegalovirus exposure and HLA in healthy donors. The PCR had 60 Vbeta and 13 Jbeta primers. Clones were read by immunoSEQ multiplex PCR, and TCRdb kept only the in-frame ones, dropping some. The listing records about 130,000 clones. The source material was PBMCs. The receptors originated from a man aged 18 to 29 in good health and CMV-seronegative.

The CDR3 here is CASSRTGWGDTQYF. DNA of the CDR3: TGTGCCAGCAGCCGGACAGGGTGGGGAGATACGCAGTATTTT. This chain joins TRBV27 and TRBJ2-3; 8 bases are shared with TRBD1. V was pared by 6 bases and J by 5 bases, with 7 bases of the junction left unmatched. CDR3 length: 14 amino acids. Germline CDR1 and CDR2: MNHEY and SMNVEV (reference sequence).

J is TRBJ1-3 and V is TRBV9; TRBD1 is a possible D gene (6 bases). Germline values: CDR1 SGDLS, CDR2 YYNGEE. The CDR3 loop spans 18 amino acids. Trimming took off 0 bases at V and 0 bases at J, with 16 bases between the two ends. The CDR3 DNA is TGTGCCAGCAGCGTAGCTTCAGGACAGAGTTTCTCTGGAAACACCATATATTTT. Amino acid sequence: CASSVASGQSFSGNTIYF.

The V and J genes are TRBV11-3 and TRBJ1-3, with 7 nucleotides matching TRBD1. In germline, CDR1 is SGHNT, CDR2 YENEEA. The CDR3 spans 13 residues. Trimming at V came to 5 bases and at J to 10 bases, leaving 8 bases not matched to a gene. The CDR3 reads CASSPTGAGTIYF. The DNA of the CDR3 is TGTGCCAGCAGCCCCACAGGGGCCGGAACCATATATTTT.

This chain links TRBV18 with TRBJ2-1; weak D call: TRBD2 (5 bases). The germline CDR1 and CDR2 sequences are KGHSH and LQKENI. The CDR3 extends over 15 amino acids. The ends were cut back, 3 bases at V and 3 bases at J, with 12 bases in the middle. CDR3 region: CASSPGVGNYNEQFF. In nucleotides, the CDR3 is TGTGCCAGCTCACCGGGAGTCGGGAACTACAATGAGCAGTTCTTC.

The CDR3 here is CASTRPPGAGANVLTF. For the CDR3, the DNA is TGTGCCAGTACCCGCCCCCCAGGGGCTGGGGCCAACGTCCTGACTTTC. The chain recombines TRBV19 with TRBJ2-6; D might be TRBD1 (6 bases). V was clipped by 7 bases and J by 2 bases, with 15 bases between them. Germline values: CDR1 LNHDA, CDR2 SQIVND (reference sequence). The CDR3 has 16 residues.

The CDR3 loop reads CASSRQGDGYTF. The CDR3 coding sequence is TGTGCCAGCAGTAGGCAGGGTGATGGCTACACCTTC. This rearrangement joins TRBV2 to TRBJ1-2; TRBD1 is a possible D gene (5 bases). V was trimmed by 5 bases and J by 6 bases, leaving 10 bases between them. CDR1 is SNHLY, CDR2 FYNNEI, per germline. The CDR3 is 12 amino acids. Together with reference TRBV2 and TRBJ1-2, the CDR3 gives the full variable domain: EPEVTQTPSHQVTQMGQEVILRCVPISNHLYFYWYRQILGQKVEFLVSFYNNEISEKSEIFDDQFSVERPDGSNFTLKIRSTKLEDSAMYFCASSRQGDGYTFGSGTRLTVV.

This chain connects TRBV5-1 to TRBJ2-5; TRBD1 aligns across 7 bases. TRBJ2-7 matches the DNA end more closely, so the J call is doubtful. Per germline, CDR1 SGHRS and CDR2 YFSETQ. This CDR3 is 15 amino acids long. CDR3 amino acids: CASTRSGTDSYEQYF. In DNA form, the CDR3 reads TGCGCCAGCACACGCTCCGGGACAGACTCCTACGAGCAGTACTTC.

The chain uses TRBV9 and TRBJ2-7; 12 positions agree with TRBD2. Germline V gene sequence: CDR1 SGDLS, CDR2 YYNGEE. This CDR3 comprises 15 residues. After removal of 3 bases from V and 2 bases from J, the junction contained 3 bases not matched to a gene. The CDR3 coding sequence is TGTGCCAGCAGCGCTAGCGGGGGGGCAACCTACGAGCAGTACTTC. Its protein is CASSASGGATYEQYF.

The chain carries TRBV10-3 and TRBJ2-1, with TRBD2 matching over 13 bases. Germline V CDR1 and CDR2: ENHRY, SYGVKD. V was pared by 6 bases and J by 6 bases, with 5 bases of the junction left unmatched. The CDR3 consists of 15 residues. This CDR3 reads CAISILAGGPNEQFF. The CDR3 nucleotides read TGTGCCATCAGCATACTAGCGGGAGGGCCCAATGAGCAGTTCTTC.

The chain recombines TRBV29-1 with TRBJ2-4, with D possibly being TRBD1 (6 bases). The CDR3 totals 12 residues. V lost 6 bases to trimming and J lost 8 bases, with 14 bases between them. Per germline, CDR1 SQVTM and CDR2 ANQGSEA. CDR3 loop: CSVEAGVDIQYF. Written as DNA, the CDR3 is TGCAGCGTCGAGGCAGGGGTAGACATTCAGTACTTC.

This chain joins TRBV7-2 and TRBJ2-7, with 9 nucleotides matching TRBD1. This CDR3 spans 15 amino acids. With 6 bases clipped from V and 3 bases from J, the junction kept 9 bases outside the gene matches. Germline-derived CDR1 and CDR2 are SGHTA and FQGNSA. The CDR3 reads CASRLAGQGFYEQYF. The CDR3 DNA sequence: TGTGCCAGCAGGCTGGCGGGACAGGGCTTCTACGAGCAGTACTTC. The full variable domain, with the rest looked up from reference TRBV7-2 and TRBJ2-7, is GAGVSQSPSNKVTEKGKDVELRCDPISGHTALYWYRQSLGQGLEFLIYFQGNSAPDKSGLPSDRFSAERTGGSVSTLTIQRTQQEDSAVYLCASRLAGQGFYEQYFGPGTRLTVT.

The CDR3 protein is CASSPEGQKTQYF. For the CDR3, the DNA is TGCGCCAGCAGCCCGGAGGGGCAAAAGACCCAGTACTTC. The chain uses TRBV5-1 and TRBJ2-5, with D perhaps TRBD2 (6 bases). Trimming pared 4 bases from V and 6 bases from J, leaving 13 bases between. The CDR3 contains 13 residues. Per germline, CDR1 SGHRS and CDR2 YFSETQ.

The chain is built from TRBV7-8 and TRBJ1-4; perhaps TRBD1 as D (6 bases). There are 19 residues in the CDR3. V dropped 5 bases and J dropped 3 bases, with 25 bases sitting between them. Germline V gives CDR1 SGHVS, CDR2 FQNEAQ. The CDR3 loop is CASSPSGTLRTVPNEKLFF. The CDR3 DNA sequence: TGTGCCAGCAGCCCTAGTGGAACCCTGCGGACAGTCCCTAATGAAAAACTGTTTTTT.

J is TRBJ2-1 and V is TRBV5-4, with 13 bases aligning to TRBD2. V was pared by 3 bases and J by 4 bases, with 4 bases of the junction left unmatched. Germline-derived CDR1 and CDR2 are SGHNT and YYREEE (reference sequence). This CDR3 comprises 16 residues. This CDR3 is CASSWGTSGAYNEQFF. The CDR3 DNA is TGTGCCAGCAGCTGGGGGACTAGCGGGGCTTACAATGAGCAGTTCTTC.

This chain's CDR3 is CASGQGRV. CDR3 in DNA: TGTGCCAGCGGACAGGGCCGGGTC. V and J are TRBV30 and TRBJ2-7, with 8 bases matching TRBD1. The CDR3 extends over 8 amino acids. Germline loops: CDR1 GTSNPN, CDR2 SVGIG (reference sequence).

The rearrangement links TRBV10-3 to TRBJ1-1; the match to TRBD1 covers 9 bases. The CDR3 has 14 amino acids. The V gene's germline CDR1 is ENHRY and CDR2 SYGVKD. V was clipped by 8 bases and J by 4 bases; unmatched bases: 8. CDR3 DNA: TGTGCCATCGCCACCGGGACAGGGAGCACTGAAGCTTTCTTT. It specifies CAIATGTGSTEAFF.

The rearrangement uses TRBV4-3 and TRBJ2-7, with a weak D call TRBD1 (5 bases). The ends were cut back, 0 bases at V and 3 bases at J, with 9 bases in the middle. The germline CDR1 and CDR2 sequences are LGHNA and YSLEER. The CDR3 is 14 residues long. The CDR3 loop is CASSQEAGNYEQYF. CDR3 nucleotide sequence: TGCGCCAGCAGCCAAGAGGCAGGGAACTACGAGCAGTACTTC.

CDR3 sequence: CASSHGTVLMNQPQHF. CDR3 DNA: TGTGCCAGCAGCCACGGAACAGTCTTAATGAATCAGCCCCAGCATTTT. The V and J genes are TRBV7-2 and TRBJ1-5; no reliable D call. Trimming took 5 bases from V and 4 from J, leaving 18 bases between them. Germline-derived CDR1 and CDR2 are SGHTA and FQGNSA. The CDR3 has 16 residues.